This is a list of T cell receptor beta chains from one sample in a study of cytomegalovirus exposure and HLA in healthy donors. Sequencing used immunoSEQ multiplex PCR; TCRdb keeps in-frame clones, though not all of them. Of around 130,000 clones listed, about 8% were seen once; the top ten hold 5% to 6.5%. Sequencing was done on a sample of PBMCs. All receptors come from a woman aged 40 to 49 in good health and CMV-seropositive. The CDR3 runs from the conserved cysteine through the conserved F or W. A D gene is named only where the DNA matches it firmly. The size entry is marked missing in some rows and otherwise reads once, few, many or a size class.

TRBJ2-3,.,TRBV28,.,CASSQGIADTQYF,TGTGCCAGCAGTCAGGGTATCGCAGATACGCAGTATTTT
TRBJ2-1,TRBD1,TRBV9,.,CASSVERGQVWNEQFF,TGTGCCAGCAGCGTAGAACGTGGACAGGTTTGGAATGAGCAGTTCTTC
TRBJ1-3,TRBD1,TRBV5-1,few,CASSPVPGQGNTIYF,TGCGCCAGCAGCCCAGTTCCGGGACAGGGAAACACCATATATTTT
TRBJ2-1,TRBD2,TRBV5-4,.,CASRPGLAYNEQFF,TGTGCCAGCAGGCCGGGACTAGCCTACAATGAGCAGTTCTTC
TRBJ1-1,TRBD1,TRBV9,.,CASSVGPGTVNTEAFF,TGTGCCAGCAGCGTCGGGCCCGGGACAGTGAACACTGAAGCTTTCTTT
TRBJ2-3,.,TRBV27,.,CASSLGVPGLADTQYF,TGTGCCAGCAGTCTAGGGGTCCCAGGGCTCGCAGATACGCAGTATTTT
TRBJ1-5,.,TRBV6-1,.,CASSSSPFNQPQHF,TGTGCCAGCAGTTCTAGTCCCTTCAATCAGCCCCAGCATTTT
TRBJ1-1,TRBD1,TRBV5-1,few,CASSLSSGGANTEAFF,TGCGCCAGCAGCTTGTCATCAGGGGGCGCGAACACTGAAGCTTTCTTT
TRBJ1-1,.,TRBV2,.,CASSVSRGNTEAFF,TGTGCCAGCAGTGTGAGTAGAGGTAACACTGAAGCTTTCTTT
TRBJ2-1,.,TRBV9,few,CASSVMITGLYNEQFF,TGTGCCAGCAGCGTAATGATAACAGGGCTTTACAATGAGCAGTTCTTC
TRBJ2-7,.,TRBV7-6,few,CASSLAEGSYEQYF,TGTGCCAGCAGCTTAGCGGAGGGGTCCTACGAGCAGTACTTC
TRBJ1-4,TRBD1,TRBV6-1,.,CASSGDRGEIGEKLFF,TGTGCCAGCAGTGGGGACAGGGGGGAGATCGGAGAAAAACTGTTTTTT
TRBJ1-1,TRBD1,TRBV7-2,.,CASSLSGTGVTEAFF,TGTGCCAGCAGCTTAAGCGGGACAGGGGTGACTGAAGCTTTCTTT
TRBJ1-3,.,TRBV6-1,few,CASSEVSQVFSGNTIYF,TGTGCCAGCAGTGAAGTGAGCCAGGTTTTCTCTGGAAACACCATATATTTT
TRBJ2-3,TRBD2,TRBV13,.,CASSSRLAGASVDTQYF,TGTGCCAGCAGCTCCCGCCTAGCGGGGGCTTCGGTGGATACGCAGTATTTT
TRBJ2-3,.,TRBV12-5,many,CASGLDSIRSSDTQYF,TGTGCTAGTGGCCTCGACTCAATCCGCTCGTCAGATACGCAGTATTTT